A single sample gave rise to the 32 T cell receptor beta chains below, sequenced in a study of chemoradiotherapy in HPV16-positive cancers. Assay used: immunoSEQ multiplex PCR; TCRdb lists only in-frame clones, some missing. The top ten clones hold over 2% of a sample with 6,000 to 7,500 clones, 75% to 90% of them seen once. The starting material was tumor tissue, obtained from a patient who underwent chemoradiotherapy. These receptors were collected from a human donor with HPV-associated anogenital cancer.

The chain employs TRBV4-3 and TRBJ2-1; maybe TRBD2 (5 bases). Trimming took 0 bases from V and 9 from J, leaving 21 bases between them. CDR3 length: 17 amino acids. Per germline, CDR1 LGHNA and CDR2 YSLEER. The CDR3 coding sequence is TGCGCCAGCAGCCAAGATATTGCTACTGTGGGAGTAGTTGAGCAGTTCTTC. Translating it yields CASSQDIATVGVVEQFF.

The chain is built from TRBV14 and TRBJ2-7; TRBD1 matches 9 bases. The CDR3 totals 15 residues. Germline V gene data show CDR1 as SGHDN and CDR2 as FVKESK. The V segment lost 4 bases and the J segment 2 bases; nucleotides outside the gene matches: 6. As DNA, the CDR3 is TGTGCCAGCAGCCTCTCCGGGACAGGGACCTACGAGCAGTACTTC. This gives the protein CASSLSGTGTYEQYF.

This chain links TRBV6-5 with TRBJ1-2; tentatively, D is TRBD1 (5 bases). V was cut by 8 bases and J by 4 bases, with 17 bases left in between. CDR1 is MNHEY and CDR2 is SVGAGI in the germline V gene. The CDR3 contains 14 residues. The CDR3 sequence is CASGTKGEGYGYTF. CDR3 coding DNA: TGTGCCAGCGGTACGAAAGGGGAAGGCTATGGCTACACCTTC.

V is TRBV19 and J is TRBJ2-7; 9 bases fit TRBD1. The CDR3 extends over 14 amino acids. The germline V gene has CDR1 LNHDA and CDR2 SQIVND (reference sequence). Trimming took 5 bases from V and 1 from J; bases not matched to a gene: 3. CDR3 sequence: CASSLGTGSYEQYF. In nucleotides, the CDR3 is TGTGCCAGTAGTTTAGGGACAGGGTCCTACGAGCAGTACTTC.

A remark on this clone: The missing conserved phenylalanine or tryptophan at the end of this CDR3 makes a read error likely. The DNA is omitted, as the CDR3 cannot be located on it reliably, and the CDR3 follows TCRdb's listing. The chain employs TRBV23-1 and TRBJ1-1. TRBV23-1 is an open reading frame whose function is uncertain. The CDR3 numbers 8 amino acids, ends counted. The CDR3 protein is CASVADPR.

The rearrangement links TRBV19 to TRBJ2-7; D is possibly TRBD2 (6 bases). Germline V gene sequence: CDR1 LNHDA, CDR2 SQIVND (reference sequence). This CDR3 has 15 amino acids. Trimming shortened V by 5 bases and J by 4 bases, and 18 bases separated the two germline ends. The CDR3 region is CASSHPGTGNYEQYF. The CDR3 DNA reads TGTGCCAGTAGTCACCCCGGGACTGGGAATTACGAGCAGTACTTC.

The chain recombines TRBV5-1 with TRBJ2-3, with D possibly matching TRBD1 (7 bases). There are 15 residues in the CDR3. The V gene lost 5 bases and the J gene lost 5 bases, with 18 bases spanning the gap. The germline V gene encodes CDR1 SGHRS and CDR2 YFSETQ. DNA of the CDR3: TGCGCCAGCAGTTGGAATGCCCAGGGGGGAGATACGCAGTATTTT. Translation gives CASSWNAQGGDTQYF.

The rearrangement uses TRBV7-9 and TRBJ2-1; the match to TRBD1 covers 9 bases. The germline V gene encodes CDR1 SEHNR and CDR2 FQNEAQ (reference sequence). The CDR3 loop spans 15 amino acids. V lost 6 bases to trimming and J lost 6 bases; unmatched junction nucleotides: 9. The CDR3 is CASSQTGQGGNEQFF. The CDR3 DNA reads as TGTGCCAGCAGTCAGACGGGACAGGGCGGCAATGAGCAGTTCTTC. The whole variable domain, filled in from reference TRBV7-9 and TRBJ2-1, reads DTGVSQNPRHKITKRGQNVTFRCDPISEHNRLYWYRQTLGQGPEFLTYFQNEAQLEKSRLLSDRFSAERPKGSFSTLEIQRTEQGDSAMYLCASSQTGQGGNEQFFGPGTRLTVL.

V gene TRBV5-4 combines with J gene TRBJ2-3, with TRBD2 identical over 10 bases. V lost 3 bases to trimming and J lost 5 bases; unmatched junction nucleotides: 6. CDR3 length: 15 residues. CDR1 SGHNT and CDR2 YYREEE come from the germline V gene (reference sequence). The DNA for the CDR3 is TGTGCCAGCAGCTATAAGCGGGAGGGGGTAGATACGCAGTATTTT. Protein product: CASSYKREGVDTQYF. The whole variable domain, filled in from reference TRBV5-4 and TRBJ2-3, reads ETGVTQSPTHLIKTRGQQVTLRCSSQSGHNTVSWYQQALGQGPQFIFQYYREEENGRGNFPPRFSGLQFPNYSSELNVNALELDDSALYLCASSYKREGVDTQYFGPGTRLTVL.

The V gene is TRBV4-1, the J gene TRBJ1-2; weak D call: TRBD1 (5 bases). The CDR3 consists of 15 residues. Germline-derived CDR1 and CDR2 are MGHRA and YSYEKL. Trimming left V 0 bases short and J 8 bases short, with 16 bases between. The CDR3 bases are TGCGCCAGCAGCCAAGATCGGGGCAGGAAAAACGGCTACACCTTC. It yields the protein CASSQDRGRKNGYTF.

The V gene is TRBV7-3, the J gene TRBJ2-5, with 13 bases lining up with TRBD2. The CDR3 has 17 residues. Unmatched junction bases numbered 9, after V lost 5 bases and J lost 3 bases. Germline CDR1 and CDR2: SGHTA and FQGTGA. CDR3 in DNA: TGTGCCAGCAGCCCAGGAAGAGGGACTAGCGGGAAAGAGACCCAGTACTTC. This sequence encodes CASSPGRGTSGKETQYF. Full variable domain (missing parts from reference TRBV7-3 and TRBJ2-5): GAGVSQTPSNKVTEKGKYVELRCDPISGHTALYWYRQSLGQGPEFLIYFQGTGAADDSGLPNDRFFAVRPEGSVSTLKIQRTERGDSAVYLCASSPGRGTSGKETQYFGPGTRLLVL.

The gene calls are TRBV11-2 and TRBJ1-1; no clear D. V dropped 0 bases and J dropped 7 bases, with 9 bases sitting between them. CDR3 length: 13 amino acids. Germline V gene data show CDR1 as SGHAT and CDR2 as FQNNGV. The CDR3 DNA is TGTGCCAGCAGCTTAGAATACGGGCGTGAAGCTTTCTTT. This translates into CASSLEYGREAFF.

The J gene is TRBJ2-3, the V gene TRBV5-4; D is uncertain. Trimming cost V 4 bases and J 4 bases, with 7 bases left between them. CDR3 length: 12 amino acids. Looked up from germline, CDR1 is SGHNT and CDR2 is YYREEE (reference sequence). The CDR3 region is CASSLRADTQYF. CDR3 nucleotide sequence: TGTGCCAGCAGCCTCCGGGCAGATACGCAGTATTTT.

The chain uses TRBV6-5 and TRBJ1-1; D call uncertain. V gave up 4 bases and J gave up 3 bases, with 9 bases separating them. The CDR3 totals 13 residues. CDR1 is MNHEY and CDR2 is SVGAGI in the germline V gene. CDR3 in DNA: TGTGCCAGCAGTTCGCTTCAGTACACTGAAGCTTTCTTT. As protein: CASSSLQYTEAFF.

This clone was detected only once. This chain joins TRBV5-4 and TRBJ1-2, with D perhaps TRBD1 (5 bases). Trimming stripped 6 bases from V and 6 bases from J, with 18 bases between. The CDR3 contains 14 residues. Looked up from germline, CDR1 is SGHNT and CDR2 is YYREEE (reference sequence). The CDR3 DNA reads as TGTGCCAGCACCGTACAGGATCCCCTAAATGGCTACACCTTC. Its translation: CASTVQDPLNGYTF.

This rearrangement joins TRBV7-9 to TRBJ1-1; no clear D. In germline, CDR1 is SEHNR, CDR2 FQNEAQ (reference sequence). The CDR3 is 12 amino acids. The V end was cut by 5 bases, the J end by 8 bases, with 12 bases between. CDR3 nucleotide sequence: TGTGCCAGCAGCCTGACGGCCTCGGAAGCTTTCTTT. Protein: CASSLTASEAFF.

This sequence joins TRBV7-2 and TRBJ1-3; no firm D call. Per the germline V gene, CDR1 is SGHTA and CDR2 is FQGNSA. V shed 0 bases and J shed 3 bases, with 3 bases lying between them. The CDR3 consists of 13 residues. The CDR3 DNA follows: TGTGCCAGCAGCTTAGCGGGTGGAAACACCATATATTTT. It encodes CASSLAGGNTIYF.

This CDR3 reads CASSLGHTAYEQYF. The CDR3 region has the DNA TGTGCCAGCAGCTTAGGGCATACCGCCTACGAGCAGTACTTC. This chain links TRBV11-2 with TRBJ2-7; D gene unclear. Germline-derived CDR1 and CDR2 are SGHAT and FQNNGV. This CDR3 region has 14 residues. V dropped 1 base and J dropped 2 bases, with 9 bases sitting between them. The variable domain in full, with the rest retrieved from reference TRBV11-2 and TRBJ2-7, is EAGVAQSPRYKIIEKRQSVAFWCNPISGHATLYWYQQILGQGPKLLIQFQNNGVVDDSQLPKDRFSAERLKGVDSTLKIQPAKLEDSAVYLCASSLGHTAYEQYFGPGTRLTVT.

CDR3: CASSALDSGMNTEAFF. The DNA for the CDR3 is TGTGCCAGCAGCGCATTGGACAGCGGGATGAACACTGAAGCTTTCTTT. The chain links TRBV5-8 to TRBJ1-1, with a tentative D call TRBD1 (6 bases). The CDR3 spans 16 residues. Trimming removed 4 bases from V and 0 bases from J, with 16 bases in between. Germline V gives CDR1 SGHTS, CDR2 YDEGEE.

This chain links TRBV27 with TRBJ1-4; D gene uncertain. Germline values: CDR1 MNHEY, CDR2 SMNVEV (reference sequence). The V end was cut by 6 bases, the J end by 6 bases, with 17 bases between. CDR3 size: 15 residues. The CDR3 bases are TGTGCCAGCAGACTATCCGGACGCGACCATGAAAAACTGTTTTTT. Translated: CASRLSGRDHEKLFF.

V and J are TRBV4-1 and TRBJ2-5; D may be TRBD2 (7 bases). Germline CDR1 and CDR2: MGHRA and YSYEKL. Trimming stripped 0 bases from V and 4 bases from J, with 9 bases between. This CDR3 region has 14 residues. The DNA for the CDR3 is TGCGCCAGCAGCCAAGAGGGGGGGCGAGAGACCCAGTACTTC. Translating it yields CASSQEGGRETQYF.

J is TRBJ1-1 and V is TRBV6-6; D gene ambiguous. V lost 7 bases, J lost 4 bases, and 10 bases lay in between. Per the germline V gene, CDR1 is MNHNY and CDR2 is SVGAGI (reference sequence). The CDR3 has 12 amino acids. The CDR3 is CASKDPPTEAFF. The CDR3 coding sequence is TGTGCCAGCAAGGACCCGCCCACTGAAGCTTTCTTT.

A word on this clone: The junction shows a germline mismatch at one end, possibly a read error. The chain carries TRBV15 and TRBJ2-7, with D possibly matching TRBD2 (6 bases). This CDR3 is built from 17 residues. The germline CDR1 and CDR2 sequences are LNHNV and YYDKDF (reference sequence). CDR3 sequence reads: CATSVGVGGDIITSKNF. The CDR3 DNA follows: TGTGCCACCAGCGTGGGCGTCGGCGGGGATATAATTACGAGCAAAAACTTC. Full variable domain (missing parts from reference TRBV15 and TRBJ2-7): DAMVIQNPRYQVTQFGKPVTLSCSQTLNHNVMYWYQQKSSQAPKLLFHYYDKDFNNEADTPDNFQSRRPNTSFCFLDIRSPGLGDTAMYLCATSVGVGGDIITSKNFGPGTRLTVT.

This chain joins TRBV7-9 and TRBJ1-2, with D possibly matching TRBD1 (5 bases). The CDR3 length is 13 residues. V shed 1 base and J shed 8 bases, with 11 bases lying between them. Germline V gives CDR1 SEHNR, CDR2 FQNEAQ (reference sequence). The CDR3 DNA reads as TGTGCCAGCAGCTTAGGGGGGGAAGGAGGCTACACCTTC. As protein: CASSLGGEGGYTF.

The V and J genes are TRBV18 and TRBJ1-2; D is unresolved. The V gene lost 4 bases and the J gene lost 7 bases, with 10 bases spanning the gap. Germline CDR1 KGHSH, CDR2 LQKENI. The CDR3 is 12 amino acids. The CDR3 region is CASSRPQSGYTF. Written as DNA, the CDR3 is TGTGCCAGCTCACGGCCACAGTCTGGCTACACCTTC. Full variable domain (outside the CDR3, taken from reference TRBV18 and TRBJ1-2): NAGVMQNPRHLVRRRGQEARLRCSPMKGHSHVYWYRQLPEEGLKFMVYLQKENIIDESGMPKERFSAEFPKEGPSILRIQQVVRGDSAAYFCASSRPQSGYTFGSGTRLTVV.

The chain recombines TRBV11-3 with TRBJ2-7, with D tentatively TRBD2 (6 bases). Trimming took 2 bases from V and 2 from J, leaving 13 bases between them. The length of the CDR3 is 15 residues. Germline loops: CDR1 SGHNT, CDR2 YENEEA. The CDR3 spells CASSLYRDSTYEQYF. Written as DNA, the CDR3 is TGTGCCAGCAGCTTATACCGGGACTCCACCTACGAGCAGTACTTC.

This sequence joins TRBV9 and TRBJ2-7, with 7 nucleotides matching TRBD1. From germline, CDR1 is SGDLS and CDR2 YYNGEE. Unmatched junction bases numbered 13, after V lost 7 bases and J lost 6 bases. The CDR3 loop spans 14 amino acids. DNA of the CDR3: TGTGCCAGCGACAGGGTTAAAGAGGCGTGCGAGCAGTACTTC. Encoded protein: CASDRVKEACEQYF.

J is TRBJ2-1 and V is TRBV5-6; D perhaps matches TRBD1 (6 bases). This CDR3 has 16 amino acids. Trimming left V 5 bases short and J 0 bases short, with 15 bases between. In germline, CDR1 is SGHDT, CDR2 YYEEEE. The CDR3 DNA reads TGTGCCAGCAGTTCGATCCAGGGGAGCTCCTACAATGAGCAGTTCTTC. Its protein product is CASSSIQGSSYNEQFF. The full variable domain, its missing parts supplied by reference TRBV5-6 and TRBJ2-1, is DAGVTQSPTHLIKTRGQQVTLRCSPKSGHDTVSWYQQALGQGPQFIFQYYEEEERQRGNFPDRFSGHQFPNYSSELNVNALLLGDSALYLCASSSIQGSSYNEQFFGPGTRLTVL.

V gene TRBV19 combines with J gene TRBJ1-2; D perhaps matches TRBD1 (5 bases). The CDR3 spans 11 residues. V was trimmed by 8 bases and J by 4 bases, leaving 8 bases between them. Per germline, CDR1 LNHDA and CDR2 SQIVND (reference sequence). CDR3 protein: CASGGIYGYTF. The CDR3 DNA reads as TGTGCCAGTGGGGGTATCTATGGCTACACCTTC.

The chain couples TRBV6-5 to TRBJ1-3, with no clear D. CDR3 length equals 14 residues. V dropped 8 bases and J dropped 0 bases, with 11 bases sitting between them. The germline gives CDR1 MNHEY, CDR2 SVGAGI. The CDR3 coding sequence is TGTGCCAGCTGCCTCCGACCCTCTGGAAACACCATATATTTT. This translates into CASCLRPSGNTIYF.

This chain joins TRBV7-9 and TRBJ2-7; a possible D gene is TRBD1 (6 bases). Trimming cost V 5 bases and J 5 bases, with 22 bases left between them. The CDR3 spans 16 residues. CDR1 is SEHNR and CDR2 is FQNEAQ in the germline V gene (reference sequence). The CDR3 loop is CASSSVRDTPADEQYF. In nucleotides, the CDR3 is TGTGCCAGCAGCAGTGTTAGGGACACTCCCGCGGACGAGCAGTACTTC. The full variable domain, in which reference TRBV7-9 and TRBJ2-7 provide the parts outside the CDR3, is DTGVSQNPRHKITKRGQNVTFRCDPISEHNRLYWYRQTLGQGPEFLTYFQNEAQLEKSRLLSDRFSAERPKGSFSTLEIQRTEQGDSAMYLCASSSVRDTPADEQYFGPGTRLTVT.

In its sample, this clone was seen once. The chain recombines TRBV5-5 with TRBJ2-1, with D possibly being TRBD1 (5 bases). The CDR3 totals 15 residues. Germline V lookup: CDR1 SGHKS, CDR2 YYEKEE (reference sequence). V dropped 1 base and J dropped 7 bases, with 15 bases sitting between them. The CDR3 coding sequence is TGTGCCAGCAGCTTGACCCTCAGGGCGCAGAATGAGCAGTTCTTC. This sequence encodes CASSLTLRAQNEQFF. Drawing the rest from reference TRBV5-5 and TRBJ2-1, the complete variable domain is DAGVTQSPTHLIKTRGQQVTLRCSPISGHKSVSWYQQVLGQGPQFIFQYYEKEERGRGNFPDRFSARQFPNYSSELNVNALLLGDSALYLCASSLTLRAQNEQFFGPGTRLTVL.